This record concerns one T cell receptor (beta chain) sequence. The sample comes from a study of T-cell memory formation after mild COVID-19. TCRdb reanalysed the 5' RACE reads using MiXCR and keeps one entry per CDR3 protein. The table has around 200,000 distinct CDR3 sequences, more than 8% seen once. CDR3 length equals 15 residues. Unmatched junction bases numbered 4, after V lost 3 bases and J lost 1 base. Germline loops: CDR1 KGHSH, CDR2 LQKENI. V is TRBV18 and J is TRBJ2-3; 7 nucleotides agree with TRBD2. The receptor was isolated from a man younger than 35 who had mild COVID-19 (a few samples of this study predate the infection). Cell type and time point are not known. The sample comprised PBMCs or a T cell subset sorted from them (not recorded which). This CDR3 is CASSPAGLRTDTQYF. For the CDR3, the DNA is TGTGCCAGCTCACCCGCGGGACTACGCACAGATACGCAGTATTTT.